This TCR beta chain stems from a study of CXCR3-negative and CXCR3-positive naive CD8 T cells. Overall study findings and caveats: Greater hydrophobicity was found in TRB CDR3s of CXCR3-positive naive cells than of CXCR3-negative naive cells. Within a donor, both naive subsets shared TRBV-TRBJ usage, unlike memory cells.

The libraries of TRB cDNA were prepared using 5' RACE with UMI labels. TCRdb reprocessed the 5' RACE reads, keeping one entry per CDR3 protein, no DNA. The sample table includes approximately 120,000 distinct CDR3 sequences. This CDR3 is 16 amino acids long. Germline CDR1 and CDR2: PRHDT and FYEKMQ (reference sequence). Remarks on this clonotype: Its antigen remains unknown.

This chain links TRBV13 with TRBJ2-7; the D call from TCRdb, TRBD1, cannot be confirmed without DNA. Sequences were obtained from naive CXCR3+ CD8+ T cells from blood. As for subset: CD45RO-CCR7+CD27+CD95- naive CD8+ T cells expressing CXCR3 (TNR3+). The source of this sequence is a human donor in good health. Some clones in this sample may be carry-over from other donors' samples. This chain's CDR3 is CASSQSRDRGFNEQYF.